The T cell receptor (beta chain) described here comes from a study of PD-1 blockade in classical Hodgkin lymphoma. The CDR3 runs to 15 residues. The junction had 3 bases not matched to a gene; V was cut back by 0 bases and J by 3 bases. Germline V CDR1 and CDR2: SGHRS, YFSETQ. Clones were sequenced by immunoSEQ multiplex PCR, and TCRdb holds only the in-frame ones, with some missing. The sample lists 100,000 or so clones, about 93% occurring once. As for time point: cycle 4 day 1 (C4D1), after 5 to 7 weeks of nivolumab. All patients relapsed after autologous stem cell transplantation, and brentuximab vedotin exposure varied.

This rearrangement joins TRBV5-1 to TRBJ1-3, with 7 bases identical to TRBD1. The receptor was derived from a human donor with classical Hodgkin lymphoma. The sample here was peripheral blood mononuclear cells (PBMCs), taken before the fourth cycle of nivolumab. In DNA, the CDR3 is TGCGCCAGCAGCTTGGGGACAGGTGATGGAAACACCATATATTTT. It translates to CASSLGTGDGNTIYF. The variable domain in full, with the rest retrieved from reference TRBV5-1 and TRBJ1-3, is KAGVTQTPRYLIKTRGQQVTLSCSPISGHRSVSWYQQTPGQGLQFLFEYFSETQRNKGNFPGRFSGRQFSNSRSEMNVSTLELGDSALYLCASSLGTGDGNTIYFGEGSWLTVV.